This TCR beta chain was documented in a study of T cell repertoires in cytomegalovirus infection (dated by TCRdb to between 2018 and 2021). A note on the overall study: Peptide stimulations targeted recently identified HLA-C-restricted CMV epitopes, whose presentation resists viral immunomodulation, together with well-studied HLA-B-restricted epitopes. Because public TCR beta signatures pointed to carriage of CMV infection together with the matching HLA type, the HLA type of each donor mattered for the analysis.

At the junction V is shortened by 5 bases and J by 8 bases, with 22 bases in between. The CDR3 runs 16 amino acids, cysteine and phenylalanine included. The only DNA kept is the CDR3, 48 bases in frame from the first base. As encoded in the germline V gene, CDR1 is SGHAT while CDR2 is FQNNGV. Note on this clonotype: Its antigen remains unidentified. No quality values exist for individual bases; no much larger clone is one base distant.

Findings and caveats that apply to the study as a whole: The ex vivo response was dominated by HLA-C-restricted CMV-specific TCR beta clonotypes, and the single most frequent clonotype in two of eight donors was supplied by these HLA-C-restricted clonotypes. In both this cohort and an independent cohort of a few hundred donors, the cumulative frequency of public TCR beta family members distinguished carriers of CMV infection plus the relevant HLA type.

The sequencing machine was an Illumina HiSeq 1500. TCRdb ran its own pipeline on the public reads, namely fastp trimming at Q25 and MiXCR clone calling, and kept in-frame beta chains. Records with the same CDR3 protein are collapsed into one entry carrying the most frequent genes and DNA. Recorded for this sample are 450,000 to 600,000 distinct CDR3 sequences; around 30% of them occurred a single time. Jointly, the top ten make up around a sixth of the sample. Interpreted using the paper, the treatment or condition label stands for: in vitro stimulation with specific CMV peptide epitopes to enrich CMV-specific T cells.

The clonotype originates from a human donor in good health (CMV status not recorded). Some clones in this sample may be carry-over from other donors' samples. Recombination connected TRBV11-2 to TRBJ2-1; the D gene is possibly TRBD1, with 5 bases matching. The material sequenced was cultured PBMCs, taken from culture after CMV antigen stimulation. The nucleotide sequence is TGTGCCAGCAGCCCGACCCGGACACTCAAGGCGGATGAGCAGTTCTTC. This sequence encodes CASSPTRTLKADEQFF.